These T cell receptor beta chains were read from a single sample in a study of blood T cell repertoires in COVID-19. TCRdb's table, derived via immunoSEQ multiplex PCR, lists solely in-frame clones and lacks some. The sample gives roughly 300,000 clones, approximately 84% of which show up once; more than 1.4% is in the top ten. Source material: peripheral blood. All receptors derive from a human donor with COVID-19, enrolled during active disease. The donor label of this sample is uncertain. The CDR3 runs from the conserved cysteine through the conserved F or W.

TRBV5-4,CASSLVHRDTQYF
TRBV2,CASREGQDYEQYF
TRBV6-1,CASSERQGAIGYTF
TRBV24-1,CATRRPGQGGMDGNQPQHF
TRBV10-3,CAISESRTNPPDTQYF
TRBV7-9,CASSPSGQTDTQYF
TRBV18,CASSPRSGQGKSEAFF
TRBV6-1,CASSELPRTEAFF
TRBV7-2,CASSLAQNTEAFF
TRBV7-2,CASSLVRGSNTGELFF
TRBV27,CASSPSRTSGYEQYF
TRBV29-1,CSVSPGGDTGELFF
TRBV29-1,CSVELRSGYTF
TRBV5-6,CASRGGIGADTQYF
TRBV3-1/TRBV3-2,CASSLGLDAHEQYF
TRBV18,CASSLSGTGVTEAFF
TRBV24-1,CATSGADDTTNSTDTQYF
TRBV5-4,CASSLQGYEQFF
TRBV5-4,CASTSRTGNSPLHF
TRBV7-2,CASSGTQGNEQFF
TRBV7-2,CASSLGGLHNTGELFF
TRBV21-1,CASSKWTGGGYGYTF
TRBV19,CASSIGGRRGLAGELFF
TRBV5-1,CASSLVGDRESGYTF
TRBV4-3,CASSQESTGTGGQPQHF
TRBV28,CASTLSSGANVLTF
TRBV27,CASRETGKHEQYF
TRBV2,CASSEGVPARYGYTF
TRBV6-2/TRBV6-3,CASSAGTFGAGRADTQYF
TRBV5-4,CASSYGSGLKDTQYF
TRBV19,CASTINNRGAEAFF
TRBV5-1,CASSPGQLYGYTF
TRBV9,CASSVASGGPQETQYF
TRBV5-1,CASSLLASLRDNEQFF
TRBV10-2,CASTGAGTYGYTF
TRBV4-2,CASSPQGQGFGSSGANVLTF
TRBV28,CASSSQVARASGRGYNEQFF
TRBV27,CASSLRQGGQPQHF
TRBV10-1,CAREYSSNEKLFF
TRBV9,CASSAGGQGRKHYGYTF
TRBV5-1,CASSLELAGYYEQYF
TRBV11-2,CASSLDPTSGSIFF
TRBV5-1,CASSLQGTSGFYEQYF
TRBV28,CASSLLAGTAVDEQYF
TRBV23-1,CAREKGFYRLENYEQYF
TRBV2,CASSPTQGTGYTF
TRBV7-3,CASSSGQGIHEQYF
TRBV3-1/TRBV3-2,CASTPFLADLQETQYF
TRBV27,CASSTVGGEQYF
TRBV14,CASSQDIRGEKLFF
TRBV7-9,CASSDPGQGRTEQYF